This TCR beta chain appears in the sequencing data of a study of T cell responses to AZD1222 COVID-19 vaccine. Study findings and constraints: Researchers report vaccine-associated CD4 TCRs spanning spike, with dominance at 160-218 and 743-854.

TCRdb's copy holds only in-frame clones and misses some; the assay was immunoSEQ multiplex PCR. Of some 120,000 clones detected, roughly 84% appear once; the ten largest clones hold roughly a quarter. Regarding this clone: Its cognate antigen is unknown.

The length of the CDR3 is 16 residues. V was trimmed by 1 base and J by 2 bases, leaving 14 bases between them. Germline CDR1 LNHDA, CDR2 SQIVND (reference sequence). This chain uses TRBV19 with TRBJ2-5; possibly TRBD1 for D (6 bases). Sequencing used peripheral blood, obtained 28 days after the second AZD1222 dose. The source of this sequence is an adult who received the AZD1222 COVID-19 vaccine. CDR3 residues: CASSIGAGVGQETQYF. CDR3 nucleotides: TGTGCCAGTAGTATAGGGGCAGGGGTGGGACAAGAGACCCAGTACTTC. The variable domain in full, with the rest retrieved from reference TRBV19 and TRBJ2-5, is DGGITQSPKYLFRKEGQNVTLSCEQNLNHDAMYWYRQDPGQGLRLIYYSQIVNDFQKGDIAEGYSVSREKKESFPLTVTSAQKNPTAFYLCASSIGAGVGQETQYFGPGTRLLVL.